This passage covers 8 T cell receptor beta chains from one sample sequenced in a study of T cells in tuberculosis. Using immunoSEQ multiplex PCR, the repertoire was profiled, and TCRdb retains in-frame clones only, with some absent. The data hold approximately 35,000 clones, with about 95% observed a single time. The source material was PBMCs. Receptor source: a donor between 10 and 35 years old with latent tuberculosis or without tuberculosis infection.

V is TRBV6-5 and J is TRBJ2-7; 9 bases fit TRBD1. With V trimmed by 7 bases and J by 3 bases, 7 bases remained unmatched. The CDR3 has 14 amino acids. Looked up from germline, CDR1 is MNHEY and CDR2 is SVGAGI. CDR3 DNA: TGTGCCAGCACCTACTACAGGGGGCACTACGAGCAGTACTTC. Amino acid sequence: CASTYYRGHYEQYF.

J is TRBJ2-1 and V is TRBV29-1; tentatively, D is TRBD2 (5 bases). The V end lost 2 bases, the J end lost 4 bases, and 15 bases lay between the germline ends. Germline V gene lookup returns CDR1 SQVTM and CDR2 ANQGSEA. The CDR3 runs 15 residues. The CDR3 here is CSVEYKGVAYNEQFF. In DNA, the CDR3 is TGCAGCGTTGAATATAAGGGAGTTGCGTACAATGAGCAGTTCTTC.

V and J are TRBV6-6 and TRBJ2-2; D is unclear. The V gene lost 8 bases and the J gene lost 0 bases, with 7 bases spanning the gap. CDR3 size: 13 residues. CDR1 MNHNY and CDR2 SVGAGI come from the germline V gene (reference sequence). CDR3 residues: CASGQANTGELFF. The CDR3 bases are TGTGCCAGCGGGCAGGCGAACACCGGGGAGCTGTTTTTT.

J is TRBJ2-1 and V is TRBV7-2, with 9 positions matching TRBD2. Germline V CDR1 and CDR2: SGHTA, FQGNSA. V was pared by 3 bases and J by 8 bases, with 11 bases of the junction left unmatched. This CDR3 is built from 16 residues. CDR3 sequence (DNA): TGTGCCAGCAGCTTCGCCGGGACTAGCTCTCGGGATGAGCAGTTCTTC. It codes for CASSFAGTSSRDEQFF.

This clone was seen a handful of times. The chain recombines TRBV5-1 with TRBJ2-1; the match to TRBD1 covers 7 bases. V gave up 0 bases and J gave up 7 bases; unmatched junction bases: 4. Germline V gene lookup returns CDR1 SGHRS and CDR2 YFSETQ. The CDR3 contains 14 residues. CDR3 nucleotide sequence: TGCGCCAGCAGCTTGGCCGGGACAGCAAATGAGCAGTTCTTC. It specifies CASSLAGTANEQFF.

This chain connects TRBV9 to TRBJ1-1, with TRBD1 matching over 7 bases. From germline, CDR1 is SGDLS and CDR2 YYNGEE. The CDR3 totals 14 residues. The V segment lost 3 bases and the J segment 4 bases; nucleotides outside the gene matches: 6. The CDR3 DNA follows: TGTGCCAGCAGCGCGAGGGACAGTGGCACTGAAGCTTTCTTT. It encodes CASSARDSGTEAFF.

The CDR3 is CASSEGRPWGYTF. CDR3 DNA sequence: TGCGCCAGCAGTGAAGGGAGGCCCTGGGGCTACACCTTC. The gene calls are TRBV10-1 and TRBJ1-2; D gene uncertain. From germline, CDR1 is WNHNN and CDR2 SYGVQD (reference sequence). Trimming removed 3 bases at V and 8 bases at J, with 13 bases between. CDR3 length equals 13 residues.

This chain links TRBV5-1 with TRBJ2-1; possibly TRBD1 for D (8 bases). Germline V CDR1 and CDR2: SGHRS, YFSETQ. Trimming took off 4 bases at V and 9 bases at J, with 17 bases between the two ends. The CDR3 runs to 14 residues. CDR3 DNA: TGCGCCAGCAGCCCGGACAGGGAGGGGGGTGAGCAGTTCTTC. Amino acid sequence: CASSPDREGGEQFF.